This T cell receptor beta chain appears in the sequencing data of a study of CD8 T cells in ankylosing spondylitis. MiXCR, applied by TCRdb to the 5' RACE reads, yields one record per CDR3 protein. The sample contains more than 30,000 distinct CDR3 sequences, 11% of which appear only once. This CDR3 comprises 13 residues. Per the germline V gene, CDR1 is SGHAT and CDR2 is FQNNGV. The ends were cut back, 7 bases at V and 0 bases at J, with 8 bases in the middle. The receptor was isolated from a male donor with ankylosing spondylitis. Sequenced material: synovial fluid, either unsorted or a sorted T cell fraction (not recorded which). The chain carries TRBV11-2 and TRBJ2-3, with D unresolved. CDR3 region: CASMKGSTDTQYF. The CDR3 nucleotides read TGTGCCAGCATGAAAGGTAGCACAGATACGCAGTATTTT.